This TCR beta chain was captured by sequencing in a study of cytomegalovirus exposure and HLA in healthy donors. Overall study findings and caveats: Immune exposure information available was restricted to CMV serostatus.

60 Vbeta and 13 Jbeta primers were used in PCR. Assay: immunoSEQ multiplex PCR; the TCRdb copy retains only in-frame clones and omits some. Among about 220,000 clones listed, approximately 83% were seen once. Donors consisted of healthy bone marrow donors. Details on this clone: As yet, its antigen is unknown.

V dropped 9 bases and J dropped 0; count of bases not matched to a gene: 7. CDR3 size: 15 residues. CDR1 and CDR2 (germline): MNHNS, SASEGT. The V and J genes are TRBV6-1 and TRBJ2-2; the match to TRBD1 covers 7 bases. The specimen sequenced was PBMCs. This TCR derives from a boy under 10 years old in good health and CMV-seronegative. The CDR3 region is CASETGTANTGELFF. The CDR3 DNA sequence: TGTGCCAGTGAGACAGGGACCGCGAACACCGGGGAGCTGTTTTTT.